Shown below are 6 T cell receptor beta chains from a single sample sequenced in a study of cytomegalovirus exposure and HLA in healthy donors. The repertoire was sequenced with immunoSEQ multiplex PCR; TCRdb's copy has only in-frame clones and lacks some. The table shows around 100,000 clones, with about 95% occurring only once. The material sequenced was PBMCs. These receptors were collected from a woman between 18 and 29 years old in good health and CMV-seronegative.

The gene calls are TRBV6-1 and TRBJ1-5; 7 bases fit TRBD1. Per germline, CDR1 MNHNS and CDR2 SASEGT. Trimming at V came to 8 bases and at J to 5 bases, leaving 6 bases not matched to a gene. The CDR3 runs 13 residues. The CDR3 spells CASSRQGYQPQHF. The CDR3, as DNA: TGTGCCAGCTCAAGACAGGGATATCAGCCCCAGCATTTT.

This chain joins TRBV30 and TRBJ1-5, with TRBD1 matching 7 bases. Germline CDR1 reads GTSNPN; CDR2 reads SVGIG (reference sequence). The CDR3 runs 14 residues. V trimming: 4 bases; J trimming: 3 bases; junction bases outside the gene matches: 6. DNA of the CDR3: TGTGCCTGGACCTCCGGACAGGACAATCAGCCCCAGCATTTT. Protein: CAWTSGQDNQPQHF.

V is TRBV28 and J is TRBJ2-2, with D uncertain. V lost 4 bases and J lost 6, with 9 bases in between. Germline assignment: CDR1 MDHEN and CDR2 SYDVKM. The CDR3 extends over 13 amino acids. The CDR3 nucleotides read TGTGCCAGCAGTTCACCTAGGCCCGGGGAGCTGTTTTTT. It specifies CASSSPRPGELFF. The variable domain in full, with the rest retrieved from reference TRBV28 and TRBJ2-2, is DVKVTQSSRYLVKRTGEKVFLECVQDMDHENMFWYRQDPGLGLRLIYFSYDVKMKEKGDIPEGYSVSREKKERFSLILESASTNQTSMYLCASSSPRPGELFFGEGSRLTVL.

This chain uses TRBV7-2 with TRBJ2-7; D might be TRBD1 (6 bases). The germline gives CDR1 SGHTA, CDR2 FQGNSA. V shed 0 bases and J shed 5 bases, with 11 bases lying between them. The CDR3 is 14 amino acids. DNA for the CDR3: TGTGCCAGCAGCTTAGCACAGGGTGGGCACGAGCAGTACTTC. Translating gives CASSLAQGGHEQYF.

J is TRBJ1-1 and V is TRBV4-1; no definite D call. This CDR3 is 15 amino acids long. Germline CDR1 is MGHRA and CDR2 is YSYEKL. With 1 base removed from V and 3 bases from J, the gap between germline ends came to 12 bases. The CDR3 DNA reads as TGCGCCAGCAGCCAAGTTCCGGGAGGGCACACTGAAGCTTTCTTT. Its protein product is CASSQVPGGHTEAFF.

The CDR3 reads CAWSWGLRDRVTSGANVLTF. DNA of the CDR3: TGTGCCTGGAGTTGGGGCCTCCGGGACAGGGTGACCTCTGGGGCCAACGTCCTGACTTTC. The chain couples TRBV30 to TRBJ2-6, with 9 bases aligning to TRBD1. The V and J ends lost 2 bases and 0 bases, in that order; junction bases with no gene match: 14. This CDR3 region has 20 residues. CDR1 and CDR2 from the germline V gene are GTSNPN and SVGIG (reference sequence).